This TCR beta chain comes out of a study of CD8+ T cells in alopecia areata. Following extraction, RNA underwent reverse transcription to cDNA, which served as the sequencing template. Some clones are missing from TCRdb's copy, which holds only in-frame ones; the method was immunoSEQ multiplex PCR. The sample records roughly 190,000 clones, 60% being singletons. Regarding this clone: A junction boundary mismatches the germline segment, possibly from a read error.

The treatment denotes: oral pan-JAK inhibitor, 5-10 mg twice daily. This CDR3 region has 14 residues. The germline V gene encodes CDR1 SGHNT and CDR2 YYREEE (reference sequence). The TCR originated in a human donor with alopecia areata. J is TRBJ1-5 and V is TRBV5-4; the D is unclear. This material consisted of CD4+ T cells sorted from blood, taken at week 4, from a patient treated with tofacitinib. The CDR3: CASTSLVFNRPQHF. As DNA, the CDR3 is TGTGCCAGCACATCCCTCGTGTTCAATCGGCCCCAGCATTTT.